Presented here are 19 T cell receptor beta chains from one specimen sequenced in a study of beta chain features in type 1 diabetes. Whole-study results and caveats: Moderately but significantly shorter TCRB CDR3s were found in Type 1 diabetes patients in all four CD4+ subsets.

Expressed TCRB transcripts were sequenced because the entire RNA isolate underwent reverse transcription. The assay was immunoSEQ multiplex PCR, and TCRdb's table has in-frame clones only and misses some. Of around 160,000 clones listed, around 8.4% are singletons. Their antigens are not known. The source material was central memory CD4+ T cells from blood. Every receptor here comes from a woman between 18 and 29 years old with type 1 diabetes.

The gene calls are TRBV13 and TRBJ2-1, with D uncertain. The ends were cut back, 2 bases at V and 16 bases at J, with 15 bases in the middle. The length of the CDR3 is 12 residues. Germline loops: CDR1 PRHDT, CDR2 FYEKMQ (reference sequence). The CDR3 sequence: CASSLFAAPAFF. DNA for the CDR3: TGTGCCAGCAGCTTATTCGCGGCCCCAGCCTTCTTC.

V is TRBV15 and J is TRBJ1-2; the match to TRBD1 covers 7 bases. Germline V gene sequence: CDR1 LNHNV, CDR2 YYDKDF (reference sequence). V shed 0 bases, J shed 0 bases, and the junction held 4 bases outside the gene matches. The CDR3 has 16 residues. This CDR3 reads CATSRDRGSSNYGYTF. The CDR3 DNA is TGTGCCACCAGCAGAGACAGGGGGTCTTCTAACTATGGCTACACCTTC.

The genes are TRBV7-2 and TRBJ2-7, with D perhaps matching TRBD2 (6 bases). This CDR3 is 14 amino acids long. Germline V CDR1 and CDR2: SGHTA, FQGNSA. V lost 0 bases, J lost 0 bases, and 6 bases lay in between. CDR3 amino acids: CASSLAGGSYEQYF. The CDR3 DNA is TGTGCCAGCAGCTTAGCGGGGGGCTCCTACGAGCAGTACTTC.

This rearrangement joins TRBV7-2 to TRBJ2-5; the D is unclear. In germline, CDR1 is SGHTA, CDR2 FQGNSA. Trimming stripped 0 bases from V and 5 bases from J, with 10 bases between. The CDR3 runs to 14 residues. The CDR3, as DNA: TGTGCCAGCAGCTTAGCGGAGTCCCGGGAGACCCAGTACTTC. Translated, it gives CASSLAESRETQYF.

This clone was counted only a few times. The gene calls are TRBV29-1 and TRBJ2-7; D is possibly TRBD1 (5 bases). The CDR3 is 12 residues long. Germline values: CDR1 SQVTM, CDR2 ANQGSEA. For the CDR3, the DNA is TGCAGTGCTAGGGGCAGGGTGTACGAGCAGTACTTC. This codes for CSARGRVYEQYF.

In this sample, this clone turned up a few times. The chain is built from TRBV29-1 and TRBJ2-1; D perhaps matches TRBD1 (6 bases). Germline lookup yields CDR1 SQVTM and CDR2 ANQGSEA. With 8 bases removed from V and 0 bases from J, the gap between germline ends came to 17 bases. The CDR3 contains 15 residues. CDR3 nucleotides: TGCAGCCTTTCGGGGCAGGGGAGCTCCTACAATGAGCAGTTCTTC. Protein product: CSLSGQGSSYNEQFF.

The CDR3 nucleotides are TGCGCCAGCAGCAAGTCAGGAGGATTCGGCACAGATACGCAGTATTTT. This sequence encodes CASSKSGGFGTDTQYF. This chain joins TRBV4-1 and TRBJ2-3; possible D gene TRBD2, 5 bases. Trimming pared 5 bases from V and 1 base from J, leaving 16 bases between. CDR1 is MGHRA, CDR2 YSYEKL, per germline. This CDR3 has 16 residues.

This clone was observed a few times. This sequence joins TRBV7-2 and TRBJ2-5; D is unclear. V gave up 3 bases and J gave up 1 base, with 9 bases separating them. Germline CDR1 and CDR2: SGHTA and FQGNSA. The CDR3 is made up of 14 amino acids. The CDR3: CASSFQSSQETQYF. DNA for the CDR3: TGTGCCAGCAGCTTCCAGTCAAGCCAAGAGACCCAGTACTTC.

V gene TRBV7-2 combines with J gene TRBJ2-7, with 9 bases lining up with TRBD2. J was trimmed by 5 bases and V by 4 bases; bases with no gene match: 12. This CDR3 spans 16 amino acids. In germline, CDR1 is SGHTA, CDR2 FQGNSA. The CDR3 DNA is TGTGCCAGCAGCTCCCGTTTTGGAGCGGGGGGCCACGAGCAGTACTTC. It yields the protein CASSSRFGAGGHEQYF.

This clone was picked up a small number of times. The rearrangement links TRBV25-1 to TRBJ2-5; 7 positions match TRBD1. This CDR3 spans 13 amino acids. V trimming: 7 bases; J trimming: 5 bases; junction bases outside the gene matches: 7. In germline, CDR1 is MGHDK, CDR2 SYGVNS. The CDR3 here is CASTGTAGETQYF. CDR3 coding DNA: TGTGCCAGCACCGGGACAGCCGGGGAGACCCAGTACTTC.

The CDR3 protein is CASSIQDKPYEQYF. The CDR3 coding sequence is TGTGCCAGTAGTATCCAGGACAAGCCCTACGAGCAGTACTTC. The chain uses TRBV19 and TRBJ2-7; the D gene is possibly TRBD1 (5 bases). Germline CDR1 LNHDA, CDR2 SQIVND (reference sequence). The length of the CDR3 is 14 residues. Trimming stripped 3 bases from V and 2 bases from J, with 11 bases between.

The CDR3: CASSRGRDTQYF. CDR3 coding DNA: TGTGCCAGCAGCCGAGGGCGTGATACGCAGTATTTT. This rearrangement joins TRBV14 to TRBJ2-3; D is perhaps TRBD2 (5 bases). Trimming shortened V by 4 bases and J by 6 bases, and 8 bases separated the two germline ends. Per germline, CDR1 SGHDN and CDR2 FVKESK. There are 12 residues in the CDR3.

This clone was seen a few times. The chain combines TRBV19 with TRBJ1-1, with no clear D. The CDR3 extends over 13 amino acids. Germline values: CDR1 LNHDA, CDR2 SQIVND (reference sequence). The ends were cut back, 6 bases at V and 0 bases at J, with 8 bases in the middle. Written as DNA, the CDR3 is TGTGCCAGTAGACTGCCCATGAACACTGAAGCTTTCTTT. Its translation is CASRLPMNTEAFF. Using reference TRBV19 and TRBJ1-1 for the parts outside the CDR3, the full variable domain is DGGITQSPKYLFRKEGQNVTLSCEQNLNHDAMYWYRQDPGQGLRLIYYSQIVNDFQKGDIAEGYSVSREKKESFPLTVTSAQKNPTAFYLCASRLPMNTEAFFGQGTRLTVV.

This clone was seen a handful of times. The CDR3 region is CASSSPGGQGYEQYF. CDR3 in DNA: TGTGCCAGCTCATCTCCAGGGGGCCAGGGCTACGAGCAGTACTTC. This rearrangement joins TRBV18 to TRBJ2-7; 8 bases line up with TRBD1. The germline CDR1 and CDR2 sequences are KGHSH and LQKENI. CDR3 length: 15 residues. V was pared by 5 bases and J by 3 bases, with 9 bases of the junction left unmatched.

This clone was observed a few times. The gene calls are TRBV4-2 and TRBJ2-7; 9 bases are a match to TRBD1. The CDR3 runs 16 residues. Per the germline V gene, CDR1 is LGHNA and CDR2 is YNFKEQ. The V and J ends lost 4 bases and 2 bases, in that order; junction bases with no gene match: 9. CDR3 in amino acids: CASSRTTGGLAYEQYF. In DNA form, the CDR3 reads TGTGCCAGCAGCCGCACAACAGGGGGCCTAGCCTACGAGCAGTACTTC.

This clone was counted only a few times. The genes are TRBV6-5 and TRBJ1-2; D is unclear. The germline CDR1 and CDR2 sequences are MNHEY and SVGAGI. This CDR3 contains 15 residues. V was shortened by 6 bases and J by 2 bases, with 16 bases between the two germline ends. For the CDR3, the DNA is TGTGCCAGCAGGAGAGCACGGGGTGCCAACTATGGCTACACCTTC. This encodes CASRRARGANYGYTF.

The rearrangement links TRBV6-6 to TRBJ2-2, with 9 bases lining up with TRBD1. CDR1 is MNHNY, CDR2 SVGAGI, per germline (reference sequence). Germline trimming cut 4 bases from V and 7 bases from J; bases unmatched to any gene: 10. This CDR3 spans 16 amino acids. This CDR3 is CASSSSDRGMNGELFF. The CDR3 coding sequence is TGTGCCAGCAGTTCATCGGACAGGGGAATGAACGGGGAGCTGTTTTTT.

This clone showed up just a few times. The chain links TRBV7-2 to TRBJ2-7; 8 bases are shared with TRBD2. The CDR3 covers 15 residues. Per the germline V gene, CDR1 is SGHTA and CDR2 is FQGNSA. V gave up 4 bases and J gave up 4 bases; unmatched junction bases: 9. In DNA, the CDR3 is TGTGCCAGCAGCTATACAGCGGGAGTCAGTTACGAGCAGTACTTC. Translated, it gives CASSYTAGVSYEQYF.

The table lists this clone with a few counts. The CDR3 loop reads CASSLFGQGARNEQFF. The CDR3 DNA reads as TGTGCCAGCAGCTTATTTGGACAGGGGGCGCGTAATGAGCAGTTCTTC. The rearrangement joins TRBV11-3 to TRBJ2-1; 11 nucleotides agree with TRBD1. This CDR3 comprises 16 residues. Germline trimming cut 2 bases from V and 7 bases from J; bases unmatched to any gene: 7. Germline loops: CDR1 SGHNT, CDR2 YENEEA.